This TCR beta chain was retrieved from a study of regulatory T cells in long-lasting Graves disease. Study-wide findings and caveats: Persistent patients shared some 2,500 public clonotypes among themselves. Newly diagnosed patients shared fewer, at 900 to 1,000. Persistent disease showed a preference for TRBV28, TRBJ1-2 and TRBJ2-5.

From germline, CDR1 is MDHEN and CDR2 SYDVKM. Trimming cost V 4 bases and J 1 base; bases outside gene matches: 9. There are 16 residues in the CDR3. Investigators prepared the TCR beta libraries by applying iRepertoire HTBI primers and Arm-PCR of CDR3 regions. In the study's own analysis: Analysis of the samples identified 50 to 70 TRBV and about 14 TRBJ segments. TCRdb passed the multiplex PCR reads through MiXCR, listing each CDR3 protein once. The V and J calls were determined by TCRdb, not by the authors. The table lists about 210,000 distinct CDR3 sequences, approximately 18% of them singletons. This clonotype was found once. What it recognizes is unknown. The time point here: newly diagnosed GD, antithyroid drugs for less than 3 months. RNA isolated from PBMCs was used to make the TCR library. The data were also submitted as part of a second study, on T cells in Graves' hyperthyroidism and ophthalmopathy.

This sequence originates from a woman aged 25-40 years with Graves disease. Material: peripheral blood mononuclear cells (PBMCs), obtained at new diagnosis, from a patient treated with antithyroid drugs. V gene TRBV28 combines with J gene TRBJ2-5; 7 positions match TRBD1. The CDR3 region is CASSSLDRALQETQYF. CDR3 in DNA: TGTGCCAGCAGTTCGCTAGACAGGGCCCTCCAAGAGACCCAGTACTTC.